What follows are 30 T cell receptor beta chains derived from one specimen sequenced in a study of blood T cell repertoires in COVID-19. Sequenced by immunoSEQ multiplex PCR; TCRdb stores in-frame clones only, minus some. The sample lists a few hundred thousand clones, approximately 87% occurring once. The sample was PBMCs or T cells enriched from blood (not recorded which). All receptors derive from a man between 25 and 39 years old who had recovered from COVID-19.

The rearrangement links TRBV30 to TRBJ1-2; the match to TRBD1 covers 10 bases. Germline V lookup: CDR1 GTSNPN, CDR2 SVGIG (reference sequence). Unmatched junction bases numbered 3, after V lost 0 bases and J lost 8 bases. This CDR3 spans 13 amino acids. The CDR3 spells CAWSVRQGAGYTF. CDR3 bases: TGTGCCTGGAGTGTACGACAGGGGGCAGGCTACACCTTC.

V usage is TRBV5-1 and J usage is TRBJ2-7, with 7 bases lining up with TRBD1. Germline V CDR1 and CDR2: SGHRS, YFSETQ. This CDR3 comprises 15 residues. Trimming took 5 bases from V and 2 from J; bases not matched to a gene: 10. CDR3 amino acids: CASSYAGTEAYEQYF. The CDR3 DNA reads as TGCGCCAGCAGTTATGCCGGGACAGAAGCCTACGAGCAGTACTTC. Full variable domain (rest looked up from reference TRBV5-1 and TRBJ2-7): KAGVTQTPRYLIKTRGQQVTLSCSPISGHRSVSWYQQTPGQGLQFLFEYFSETQRNKGNFPGRFSGRQFSNSRSEMNVSTLELGDSALYLCASSYAGTEAYEQYFGPGTRLTVT.

The rearrangement joins TRBV29-1 to TRBJ1-2; D not resolved. The CDR3 contains 11 residues. CDR1 SQVTM and CDR2 ANQGSEA come from the germline V gene. The ends were cut back, 7 bases at V and 6 bases at J, with 12 bases in the middle. The DNA of the CDR3 is TGCAGCGGTGGTACAGTCAATGGCTACACCTTC. Encoded protein: CSGGTVNGYTF.

The chain joins TRBV6-5 to TRBJ1-1; D not resolved. The V end lost 6 bases, the J end lost 3 bases, and 8 bases lay between the germline ends. This CDR3 has 12 amino acids. Germline V lookup: CDR1 MNHEY, CDR2 SVGAGI. CDR3 in amino acids: CASRLGDTEAFF. As DNA, the CDR3 is TGTGCCAGCAGACTCGGGGACACTGAAGCTTTCTTT.

The CDR3 protein is CASSVGGLSGELFF. Here the CDR3 DNA reads TGTGCCAGCAGCGTGGGGGGGCTCTCCGGGGAGCTGTTTTTT. The chain couples TRBV9 to TRBJ2-2; a possible D gene is TRBD2 (7 bases). CDR3 length equals 14 residues. CDR1 SGDLS and CDR2 YYNGEE come from the germline V gene. Trimming cost V 2 bases and J 6 bases, with 11 bases left between them.

CDR3 in amino acids: CASSLIQARGNEKLFF. CDR3 sequence (DNA): TGTGCCAGCAGCTTAATCCAGGCCAGGGGGAATGAAAAACTGTTTTTT. The J gene is TRBJ1-4, the V gene TRBV11-2, with 7 bases fitting TRBD1. The germline V gene has CDR1 SGHAT and CDR2 FQNNGV. The CDR3 runs 16 residues. Trimming at V came to 2 bases and at J to 5 bases, leaving 8 bases not matched to a gene. The entire variable domain, with the rest obtained from reference TRBV11-2 and TRBJ1-4, is as follows: EAGVAQSPRYKIIEKRQSVAFWCNPISGHATLYWYQQILGQGPKLLIQFQNNGVVDDSQLPKDRFSAERLKGVDSTLKIQPAKLEDSAVYLCASSLIQARGNEKLFFGSGTQLSVL.

This clone was recorded once. J is TRBJ1-1 and V is TRBV7-9, with 9 bases fitting TRBD1. CDR3 size: 17 residues. The ends lost 3 bases at V and 4 bases at J; junction bases unmatched: 12. Germline V gene data show CDR1 as SEHNR and CDR2 as FQNEAQ (reference sequence). CDR3 in amino acids: CASSFSPSGTGRTEAFF. Written as DNA, the CDR3 is TGTGCCAGCAGCTTTAGTCCCTCGGGGACAGGGCGCACTGAAGCTTTCTTT.

The chain uses TRBV11-2 and TRBJ1-6; TRBD1 matches 7 bases. J gave up 6 bases and V 3 bases, and 5 bases lay outside the gene matches. This CDR3 contains 15 residues. Germline V CDR1 and CDR2: SGHAT, FQNNGV. CDR3 region: CASSFEGGGNSPLHF. The DNA of the CDR3 is TGTGCCAGCAGCTTTGAAGGGGGCGGTAATTCACCCCTCCACTTT.

This sequence joins TRBV18 and TRBJ2-7; possible D gene TRBD1, 5 bases. V gave up 3 bases and J gave up 5 bases, with 8 bases separating them. This CDR3 is built from 12 residues. The germline gives CDR1 KGHSH, CDR2 LQKENI. CDR3 DNA sequence: TGTGCCAGCTCACCGATGGGGCACGAGCAGTACTTC. This encodes CASSPMGHEQYF.

CDR3 bases: TGTGCCAGCAGCTTAGGCGGGAAACAGGGGTATGGCTACACCTTC. Protein product: CASSLGGKQGYGYTF. This chain connects TRBV11-2 to TRBJ1-2; 7 bases map to TRBD1. The V and J ends lost 1 base and 5 bases, in that order; junction bases with no gene match: 7. CDR3 length equals 15 residues. The germline gives CDR1 SGHAT, CDR2 FQNNGV.

This chain joins TRBV12-3 or TRBV12-4 and TRBJ1-2; D possibly corresponds to TRBD1 (6 bases). The germline V and J ends were trimmed by 5 bases and 8 bases, with 15 bases remaining between them. The CDR3 consists of 13 residues. CDR3 DNA sequence: TGTGCCAGCAGTCCGACAGGAAGAGGCGGCTACACCTTC. Translation gives CASSPTGRGGYTF.

This chain joins TRBV23-1 and TRBJ2-5; weak D call: TRBD1 (6 bases). TRBV23-1 is an ORF; its function is uncertain. The V end was cut by 3 bases, the J end by 2 bases, with 13 bases between. The length of the CDR3 is 15 residues. Written as DNA, the CDR3 is TGCGCCAGCAGTCAGATCATGAGGGGGCAAGAGACCCAGTACTTC. This codes for CASSQIMRGQETQYF.

The chain links TRBV5-4 to TRBJ2-1; a weak D match, TRBD2 (5 bases). Trimming pared 0 bases from V and 10 bases from J, leaving 17 bases between. The CDR3 is 15 amino acids. Germline lookup yields CDR1 SGHNT and CDR2 YYREEE (reference sequence). The CDR3 reads CASSLAFGIEREQFF. In DNA form, the CDR3 reads TGTGCCAGCAGCTTGGCTTTCGGCATCGAGCGGGAGCAGTTCTTC.

This clone was seen a handful of times. The chain combines TRBV28 with TRBJ1-2; 7 bases are shared with TRBD1. Looked up from germline, CDR1 is MDHEN and CDR2 is SYDVKM. J lost 4 bases, V lost 5 bases, and 7 bases had no gene match. The CDR3 has 14 residues. CDR3 sequence reads: CASSNLGQLYGYTF. The CDR3 DNA sequence: TGTGCCAGCAGTAACTTGGGACAGCTCTATGGCTACACCTTC.

The genes are TRBV19 and TRBJ2-7; 7 nucleotides agree with TRBD1. The ends lost 4 bases at V and 6 bases at J; junction bases unmatched: 6. Germline V gene data show CDR1 as LNHDA and CDR2 as SQIVND (reference sequence). The CDR3 contains 13 residues. The CDR3 region is CASSKQGEGEQYF. In DNA, the CDR3 is TGTGCCAGTAGTAAGCAGGGGGAAGGCGAGCAGTACTTC.

The CDR3 sequence: CASSYTGGGPQHF. The CDR3 DNA sequence: TGTGCCAGCAGTTATACAGGGGGGGGGCCCCAGCATTTT. This chain links TRBV2 with TRBJ1-5; 8 bases align to TRBD1. This CDR3 is built from 13 residues. Trimming cost V 5 bases and J 9 bases; bases outside gene matches: 6. The germline V gene encodes CDR1 SNHLY and CDR2 FYNNEI.

At least ten counts were recorded for this clone. The chain employs TRBV19 and TRBJ1-6; no reliable D call. There are 15 residues in the CDR3. CDR1 LNHDA and CDR2 SQIVND come from the germline V gene (reference sequence). V lost 3 bases and J lost 0, with 6 bases in between. The CDR3 spells CASSIYSSYNSPLHF. The CDR3, as DNA: TGTGCCAGTAGTATTTACAGCTCCTATAATTCACCCCTCCACTTT.

This clone was recorded only once. The chain links TRBV5-1 to TRBJ1-2; TRBD1 matches at 8 bases. Trimming removed 4 bases from V and 10 bases from J; junction bases left unmatched: 6. The CDR3 consists of 12 residues. The germline gives CDR1 SGHRS, CDR2 YFSETQ. CDR3 nucleotides: TGCGCCAGCAGCCAGGGACAGGAGGTCTACACCTTC. Translating it yields CASSQGQEVYTF. Filled out from reference TRBV5-1 and TRBJ1-2, the complete variable domain reads KAGVTQTPRYLIKTRGQQVTLSCSPISGHRSVSWYQQTPGQGLQFLFEYFSETQRNKGNFPGRFSGRQFSNSRSEMNVSTLELGDSALYLCASSQGQEVYTFGSGTRLTVV.

This chain uses TRBV7-6 with TRBJ2-3; D call uncertain. The germline CDR1 and CDR2 sequences are SGHVS and FNYEAQ. Deletions cut 1 base from V and 3 bases from J, with 14 bases between. CDR3 length equals 16 residues. CDR3 in amino acids: CASSLVGPSATDTQYF. As DNA, the CDR3 is TGTGCCAGCAGCTTAGTGGGCCCTTCGGCTACAGATACGCAGTATTTT.

This chain links TRBV28 with TRBJ2-3; no definite D call. The CDR3 totals 13 residues. CDR1 is MDHEN, CDR2 SYDVKM, per germline. V dropped 7 bases and J dropped 2 bases, with 10 bases sitting between them. CDR3 coding DNA: TGTGCCAGCACCAGCGCTTACACAGATACGCAGTATTTT. This gives the protein CASTSAYTDTQYF. Drawing the rest from reference TRBV28 and TRBJ2-3, the complete variable domain is DVKVTQSSRYLVKRTGEKVFLECVQDMDHENMFWYRQDPGLGLRLIYFSYDVKMKEKGDIPEGYSVSREKKERFSLILESASTNQTSMYLCASTSAYTDTQYFGPGTRLTVL.

As regards this clone: Other DNA variants within this sample encode the same CDR3. The chain links TRBV18 to TRBJ1-2; 7 bases align to TRBD1. The junction had 9 bases not matched to a gene; V was cut back by 3 bases and J by 8 bases. This CDR3 is built from 14 residues. Germline V gene data show CDR1 as KGHSH and CDR2 as LQKENI. The CDR3 DNA is TGTGCCAGCTCACCTCCCGGCCAGGGGGGCGGCTACACCTTC. Its translation is CASSPPGQGGGYTF.

This chain joins TRBV18 and TRBJ2-5; 14 nucleotides agree with TRBD2. There are 18 residues in the CDR3. The ends lost 2 bases at V and 3 bases at J; junction bases unmatched: 8. Germline V CDR1 and CDR2: KGHSH, LQKENI. CDR3 DNA sequence: TGTGCCAGCTCACCAATTCCGGGACTAGCGGGGGCCAAAGAGACCCAGTACTTC. Translating gives CASSPIPGLAGAKETQYF.

The chain employs TRBV25-1 and TRBJ1-2; TRBD1 matches 9 bases. From germline, CDR1 is MGHDK and CDR2 SYGVNS. CDR3 length: 16 amino acids. With 2 bases clipped from V and 5 bases from J, the junction kept 9 bases outside the gene matches. The CDR3 sequence is CASSERRTGAGYGYTF. The CDR3 DNA is TGTGCCAGCAGTGAACGCAGGACAGGGGCTGGGTATGGCTACACCTTC.

The V and J genes are TRBV7-9 and TRBJ2-7; 8 bases are a match to TRBD1. Germline V gene lookup returns CDR1 SEHNR and CDR2 FQNEAQ (reference sequence). The CDR3 has 14 amino acids. The V segment lost 0 bases and the J segment 2 bases; nucleotides outside the gene matches: 0. CDR3 bases: TGTGCCAGCAGCTTAGCGGGACAGGCCTACGAGCAGTACTTC. Protein product: CASSLAGQAYEQYF.

V is TRBV4-1 and J is TRBJ1-6; 7 bases agree with TRBD1. With 0 bases clipped from V and 6 bases from J, the junction kept 11 bases outside the gene matches. The CDR3 consists of 18 residues. CDR1 and CDR2 (germline): MGHRA, YSYEKL. The CDR3 nucleotides are TGCGCCAGCAGCCAAGATACCAGGCCAGGGGGATTTAATTCACCCCTCCACTTT. Its translation: CASSQDTRPGGFNSPLHF.

The V gene is TRBV4-1, the J gene TRBJ1-5; 9 bases are shared with TRBD1. This CDR3 spans 13 amino acids. CDR1 is MGHRA, CDR2 YSYEKL, per germline. J gave up 7 bases and V 6 bases, and 4 bases lay outside the gene matches. CDR3: CASRQGAGQPQHF. The CDR3 DNA reads TGCGCCAGCAGACAGGGGGCTGGACAGCCCCAGCATTTT.

The V gene is TRBV7-8, the J gene TRBJ2-1; no clear D. The CDR3 extends over 12 amino acids. The germline V gene has CDR1 SGHVS and CDR2 FQNEAQ. Trimming left V 2 bases short and J 7 bases short, with 6 bases between. Written as DNA, the CDR3 is TGTGCCAGCAGCTTATCCCTTAATGAGCAGTTCTTC. Its translation is CASSLSLNEQFF. The full variable domain, completed using reference TRBV7-8 and TRBJ2-1, is GAGVSQSPRYKVAKRGQDVALRCDPISGHVSLFWYQQALGQGPEFLTYFQNEAQLDKSGLPSDRFFAERPEGSVSTLKIQRTQQEDSAVYLCASSLSLNEQFFGPGTRLTVL.

This clone was picked up one time. The chain uses TRBV6-1 and TRBJ2-7; weak D call: TRBD1 (5 bases). From germline, CDR1 is MNHNS and CDR2 SASEGT. Trimming took 3 bases from V and 5 from J, leaving 8 bases between them. The CDR3 totals 12 residues. CDR3 amino acids: CASSDGANEQYF. As DNA, the CDR3 is TGTGCCAGCAGTGATGGGGCGAACGAGCAGTACTTC.

The chain carries TRBV27 and TRBJ2-3; no clear D gene. In germline, CDR1 is MNHEY, CDR2 SMNVEV (reference sequence). The CDR3 is 12 residues long. V dropped 3 bases and J dropped 4 bases, with 5 bases sitting between them. The CDR3 loop is CASSFSSDTQYF. CDR3 coding DNA: TGTGCCAGCAGTTTCTCCTCAGATACGCAGTATTTT.

V and J are TRBV30 and TRBJ1-2; TRBD1 might be the D (5 bases). Trimming left V 5 bases short and J 8 bases short, with 18 bases between. The CDR3 totals 13 residues. Germline V lookup: CDR1 GTSNPN, CDR2 SVGIG (reference sequence). The chain's CDR3 is CAWGAWGGGGYTF. The CDR3, as DNA: TGTGCCTGGGGAGCTTGGGGGGGAGGAGGCTACACCTTC.